The T cell receptor beta chain described here comes from a study of regulatory T cells in long-lasting Graves disease. Study in general: Newly diagnosed Graves' patients took antithyroid drugs under 3 months.

The time point was: newly diagnosed GD, antithyroid drugs for less than 3 months. Extracted RNA from PBMCs served as the source of the TCR library. The sample holds many counts of this clonotype. Researchers made TCR beta libraries by using iRepertoire HTBI primers and running Arm-PCR on CDR3 regions. One entry per CDR3 protein results from TCRdb running MiXCR on the multiplex PCR reads. The sample carries hundreds of thousands of distinct CDR3 sequences, 16% recorded once. The V end lost 8 bases, the J end lost 8 bases, and 21 bases lay between the germline ends. The germline gives CDR1 GTSNPN, CDR2 SVGIG (reference sequence). The CDR3 consists of 14 residues. The same data also contributed to another study, on T cells in Graves' hyperthyroidism and ophthalmopathy.

The chain uses TRBV30 and TRBJ1-4, with D hard to call. The source material was peripheral blood mononuclear cells (PBMCs), sampled at new diagnosis, from a patient treated with antithyroid drugs. This receptor was taken from a man aged 35-49 years with Graves disease. The chain's CDR3 is CALEYGVAGEKLFF. CDR3 sequence (DNA): TGTGCCCTCGAGTATGGTGTTGCGGGAGAAAAACTGTTTTTT.